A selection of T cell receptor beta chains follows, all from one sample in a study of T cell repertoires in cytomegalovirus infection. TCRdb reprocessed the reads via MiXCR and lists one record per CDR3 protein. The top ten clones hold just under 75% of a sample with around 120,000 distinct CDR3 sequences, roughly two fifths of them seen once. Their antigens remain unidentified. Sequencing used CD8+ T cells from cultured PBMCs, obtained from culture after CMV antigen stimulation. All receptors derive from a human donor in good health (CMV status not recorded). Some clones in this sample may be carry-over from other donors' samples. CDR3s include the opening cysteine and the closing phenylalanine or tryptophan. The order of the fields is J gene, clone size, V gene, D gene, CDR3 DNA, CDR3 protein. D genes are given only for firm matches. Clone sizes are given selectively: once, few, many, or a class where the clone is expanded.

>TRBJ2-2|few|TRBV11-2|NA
TGTGCCAGCAGCTTATTCGGCAGGGTGGGAGGGAACACCGGGGAGCTGTTTTTT
CASSLFGRVGGNTGELFF
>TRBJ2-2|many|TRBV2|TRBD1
TGTGCCAGCTGTTTTATCCTTGGGACAGGGGATTCGAACACCGGGGAGCTGTTTTTT
CASCFILGTGDSNTGELFF
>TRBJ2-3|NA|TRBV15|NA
TGTGCCACCAGCAGTATAAGGGAAGATACGCAGTATTTT
CATSSIREDTQYF
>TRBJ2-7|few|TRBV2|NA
TGTGCCAGCAGTGAAGGCCAGGGCAGGATCTACGAGCAGTACTTC
CASSEGQGRIYEQYF
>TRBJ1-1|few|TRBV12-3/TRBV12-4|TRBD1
TGTGCCAGCAGTTTAAACCACGGGACAGGGTGGTATGGCACTGAAGCTTTCTTT
CASSLNHGTGWYGTEAFF
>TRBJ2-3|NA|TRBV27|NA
TGTGCCAGCAGTCCCACATCAGGGACCGGGGATACGCAGTATTTT
CASSPTSGTGDTQYF
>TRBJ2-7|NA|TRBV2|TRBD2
TGTGCCAGCAGTGAATGGCTAGCGGGGGGGCGGGGCGAGCAGTACTTC
CASSEWLAGGRGEQYF
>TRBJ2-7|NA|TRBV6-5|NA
TGTGCCAGCAGTTATGGCGGGGACTGGAACGAGCAGTACTTC
CASSYGGDWNEQYF
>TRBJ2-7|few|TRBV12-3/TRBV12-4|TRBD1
TGTGCCAGCAGCCGAAAGGACAGGGCCTACGAGCAGTACTTC
CASSRKDRAYEQYF
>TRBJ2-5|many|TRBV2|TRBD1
TGTGCCAGCCTCCGCGGGACAGGGTTTGGAGAGACCCAGTACTTC
CASLRGTGFGETQYF
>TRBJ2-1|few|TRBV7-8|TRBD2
TGTGCCAGCACCGCCAGTCGGGGGGCCTACAATGAGCAGTTCTTC
CASTASRGAYNEQFF
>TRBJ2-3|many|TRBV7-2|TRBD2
TGTGCCAGCAGCTCAGCGGGGGGGAGCACAGATACGCAGTATTTT
CASSSAGGSTDTQYF